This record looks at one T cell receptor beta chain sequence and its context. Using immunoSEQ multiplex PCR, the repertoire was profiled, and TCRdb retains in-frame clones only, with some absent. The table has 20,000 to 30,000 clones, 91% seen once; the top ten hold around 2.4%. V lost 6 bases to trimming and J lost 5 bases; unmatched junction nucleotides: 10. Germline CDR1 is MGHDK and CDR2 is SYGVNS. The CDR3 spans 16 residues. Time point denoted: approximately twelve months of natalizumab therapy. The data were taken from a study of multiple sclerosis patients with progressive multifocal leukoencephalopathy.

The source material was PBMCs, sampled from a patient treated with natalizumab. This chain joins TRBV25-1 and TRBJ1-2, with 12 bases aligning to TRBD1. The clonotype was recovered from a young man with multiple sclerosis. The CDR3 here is CASSHRGTGGAYGYTF. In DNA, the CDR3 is TGTGCCAGCAGCCACCGCGGGACAGGGGGCGCTTATGGCTACACCTTC.